A single sample is the source of the 29 T cell receptor beta chains below, sequenced in a study of blood T cell repertoires in COVID-19. Repertoires were generated with immunoSEQ multiplex PCR, while TCRdb's copy carries only in-frame clones and drops some. The sample consists of about 49,000 clones, approximately 80% of them appearing once. Input material: peripheral blood. These receptors all come from a man aged 70-80 years with active or convalescent COVID-19.

The genes are TRBV2 and TRBJ2-5, with 7 bases matching TRBD2. The ends lost 6 bases at V and 1 base at J; junction bases unmatched: 5. Germline V lookup: CDR1 SNHLY, CDR2 FYNNEI. The CDR3 is 14 amino acids. CDR3 protein: CASRIPSGQETQYF. The CDR3 DNA follows: TGTGCCAGCAGAATCCCTAGCGGCCAAGAGACCCAGTACTTC. The complete variable domain, with remaining parts taken from reference TRBV2 and TRBJ2-5, reads EPEVTQTPSHQVTQMGQEVILRCVPISNHLYFYWYRQILGQKVEFLVSFYNNEISEKSEIFDDQFSVERPDGSNFTLKIRSTKLEDSAMYFCASRIPSGQETQYFGPGTRLLVL.

This chain joins TRBV7-3 and TRBJ1-3, with TRBD1 identical over 7 bases. Germline CDR1 SGHTA, CDR2 FQGTGA. CDR3 length: 15 amino acids. With V trimmed by 8 bases and J by 0 bases, 7 bases remained unmatched. CDR3 DNA: TGTGCCAGCCGGACAGGACCGAGCTCTGGAAACACCATATATTTT. Translating it yields CASRTGPSSGNTIYF.

The chain is built from TRBV7-8 and TRBJ2-1, with 9 nucleotides matching TRBD2. Per germline, CDR1 SGHVS and CDR2 FQNEAQ. The CDR3 length is 18 residues. V lost 4 bases, J lost 4 bases, and 14 bases stayed unmatched. CDR3: CASSSKGGLAGRYNEQFF. In DNA form, the CDR3 reads TGTGCCAGCAGCTCCAAGGGTGGGCTAGCGGGGAGATACAATGAGCAGTTCTTC. Together with reference TRBV7-8 and TRBJ2-1, the CDR3 gives the full variable domain: GAGVSQSPRYKVAKRGQDVALRCDPISGHVSLFWYQQALGQGPEFLTYFQNEAQLDKSGLPSDRFFAERPEGSVSTLKIQRTQQEDSAVYLCASSSKGGLAGRYNEQFFGPGTRLTVL.

This clone was recorded a few times. The CDR3 loop is CASSLAGQGQETQYF. The CDR3 DNA follows: TGTGCCAGCAGCTTAGCAGGACAGGGACAAGAGACCCAGTACTTC. The chain carries TRBV7-2 and TRBJ2-5, with 8 bases fitting TRBD1. Trimming cost V 0 bases and J 2 bases; bases outside gene matches: 2. The V gene's germline CDR1 is SGHTA and CDR2 FQGNSA. The CDR3 extends over 15 amino acids.

This clone was counted once. This chain uses TRBV5-1 with TRBJ2-5; 10 bases match TRBD1. CDR1 is SGHRS and CDR2 is YFSETQ in the germline V gene. V gave up 0 bases and J gave up 4 bases; unmatched junction bases: 6. This CDR3 has 16 residues. This chain's CDR3 is CASSLGDRGQGETQYF. The CDR3 bases are TGCGCCAGCAGCTTGGGAGACAGGGGGCAAGGAGAGACCCAGTACTTC.

This clone was detected ten times or more. V is TRBV10-1 and J is TRBJ2-7; the D gene is possibly TRBD1 (7 bases). V lost 3 bases to trimming and J lost 1 base, with 13 bases between them. The germline V gene encodes CDR1 WNHNN and CDR2 SYGVQD (reference sequence). This CDR3 has 15 amino acids. The CDR3: CASSDTAGGSYEQYF. Here the CDR3 DNA reads TGCGCCAGCAGTGATACGGCAGGGGGGTCCTACGAGCAGTACTTC.

This clone was recorded a few times. The chain recombines TRBV7-3 with TRBJ1-1, with TRBD1 as a possible D gene (5 bases). The V and J ends lost 4 bases and 3 bases respectively, with 12 bases between them. CDR3 size: 14 residues. CDR1 and CDR2 (germline): SGHTA, FQGTGA. CDR3 region: CASSSQGPYTEAFF. The DNA for the CDR3 is TGTGCCAGCAGCTCCCAGGGCCCGTACACTGAAGCTTTCTTT. Full variable domain (missing parts from reference TRBV7-3 and TRBJ1-1): GAGVSQTPSNKVTEKGKYVELRCDPISGHTALYWYRQSLGQGPEFLIYFQGTGAADDSGLPNDRFFAVRPEGSVSTLKIQRTERGDSAVYLCASSSQGPYTEAFFGQGTRLTVV.

The rearrangement joins TRBV6-1 to TRBJ1-4, with D perhaps TRBD1 (6 bases). CDR1 is MNHNS and CDR2 is SASEGT in the germline V gene. The CDR3 runs 14 residues. The germline V and J ends were trimmed by 6 bases and 4 bases, with 12 bases remaining between them. The CDR3 sequence: CASRQGNYNEKLFF. The DNA for the CDR3 is TGTGCCAGCAGACAGGGAAACTATAATGAAAAACTGTTTTTT.

V is TRBV5-5 and J is TRBJ2-7; D is undetermined. Germline assignment: CDR1 SGHKS and CDR2 YYEKEE (reference sequence). Trimming took off 1 base at V and 0 bases at J, with 5 bases between the two ends. This CDR3 has 13 residues. The CDR3 loop is CASSLYSSYEQYF. Written as DNA, the CDR3 is TGTGCCAGCAGCTTGTACAGCTCCTACGAGCAGTACTTC.

The genes are TRBV28 and TRBJ2-1; tentative D call: TRBD2 (5 bases). The ends were cut back, 8 bases at V and 6 bases at J, with 14 bases in the middle. The germline CDR1 and CDR2 sequences are MDHEN and SYDVKM. The CDR3 runs 13 residues. As DNA, the CDR3 is TGTGCCAGCGCCAAAAGTAGCGTCAATGAGCAGTTCTTC. Translation gives CASAKSSVNEQFF.

V and J are TRBV2 and TRBJ2-5, with 12 positions matching TRBD2. CDR3 size: 16 residues. Germline V lookup: CDR1 SNHLY, CDR2 FYNNEI. Losses at the gene ends were 8 bases for V and 4 bases for J; bases not matched to a gene: 11. DNA for the CDR3: TGTGCCAGCCGGTCGGGGGCTAGCGGGAGGGCAGAGACCCAGTACTTC. It is translated as CASRSGASGRAETQYF.

The chain joins TRBV28 to TRBJ1-2; TRBD1 aligns across 11 bases. CDR1 is MDHEN, CDR2 SYDVKM, per germline. The trim removed 6 bases at V and 6 bases at J, leaving 12 bases unmatched. CDR3 length equals 16 residues. CDR3 DNA sequence: TGTGCCAGCAGGGCGACCATGGGACAGGGGGAGGATGGCTACACCTTC. Residues: CASRATMGQGEDGYTF.

In this sample, this clone turned up a few times. The chain employs TRBV30 and TRBJ2-7; possible D gene TRBD2, 6 bases. The length of the CDR3 is 12 residues. Per germline, CDR1 GTSNPN and CDR2 SVGIG (reference sequence). Trimming removed 2 bases from V and 5 bases from J, with 10 bases in between. The CDR3 spells CAWSRGTHEQYF. The CDR3 bases are TGTGCCTGGAGTCGCGGGACCCACGAGCAGTACTTC.

V usage is TRBV27 and J usage is TRBJ1-6; 7 bases line up with TRBD1. CDR1 and CDR2 (germline): MNHEY, SMNVEV (reference sequence). The length of the CDR3 is 17 residues. J was trimmed by 1 base and V by 5 bases; bases with no gene match: 8. CDR3 DNA: TGTGCCAGCAGTCCTCAGGGGGTTAGTTCCTATAATTCACCCCTCCACTTT. Translated, it gives CASSPQGVSSYNSPLHF.

The chain recombines TRBV2 with TRBJ2-1; TRBD2 might be the D (5 bases). The CDR3 is 15 residues long. Germline CDR1 SNHLY, CDR2 FYNNEI. V lost 5 bases to trimming and J lost 7 bases, with 18 bases between them. The CDR3 here is CASSTYVGRGNEQFF. The CDR3 nucleotides are TGTGCCAGCAGTACTTACGTGGGAAGAGGGAATGAGCAGTTCTTC. Variable domain in full (rest from reference TRBV2 and TRBJ2-1): EPEVTQTPSHQVTQMGQEVILRCVPISNHLYFYWYRQILGQKVEFLVSFYNNEISEKSEIFDDQFSVERPDGSNFTLKIRSTKLEDSAMYFCASSTYVGRGNEQFFGPGTRLTVL.

This clone was counted a single time. The V call is TRBV15, the J call TRBJ1-5; maybe TRBD1 (6 bases). The CDR3 extends over 15 amino acids. The V end lost 0 bases, the J end lost 1 base, and 7 bases lay between the germline ends. Germline lookup yields CDR1 LNHNV and CDR2 YYDKDF (reference sequence). This chain's CDR3 is CATSREQGSNQPQHF. The CDR3 coding sequence is TGTGCCACCAGCAGAGAGCAGGGGAGCAATCAGCCCCAGCATTTT.

The genes are TRBV19 and TRBJ1-2, with unresolved D. Trimming left V 3 bases short and J 8 bases short, with 16 bases between. In germline, CDR1 is LNHDA, CDR2 SQIVND (reference sequence). The CDR3 spans 14 residues. CDR3 coding DNA: TGTGCCAGTAGTATTAATTCCGCTCAGGCCGGCTACACCTTC. Amino acid sequence: CASSINSAQAGYTF.

The chain links TRBV6-5 to TRBJ1-6; 8 bases are shared with TRBD1. The CDR3 contains 13 residues. The V gene end was trimmed by 6 bases and the J gene end by 10 bases; junction bases not matched to a gene: 5. The V gene's germline CDR1 is MNHEY and CDR2 SVGAGI. Here the CDR3 reads CASRGQERSPLHF. CDR3 bases: TGTGCCAGCAGGGGACAGGAGAGATCACCCCTCCACTTT.

In its sample, this clone is large. The chain combines TRBV6-1 with TRBJ1-3; D is ambiguous. Trimming shortened V by 3 bases and J by 2 bases, and 8 bases separated the two germline ends. The germline gives CDR1 MNHNS, CDR2 SASEGT. This CDR3 is 14 amino acids long. The CDR3 coding sequence is TGTGCCAGCAGTGATGTGGCTGCTGGAAACACCATATATTTT. Protein product: CASSDVAAGNTIYF.

The J gene is TRBJ2-7, the V gene TRBV6-5; D perhaps matches TRBD2 (6 bases). The germline V gene encodes CDR1 MNHEY and CDR2 SVGAGI. The length of the CDR3 is 13 residues. Between the trimmed V and J ends, which lost 3 bases and 5 bases, there was a span of 11 bases. The DNA for the CDR3 is TGTGCCAGCAGTTATAGGAGGGAACACGAGCAGTACTTC. Its translation is CASSYRREHEQYF.

V gene TRBV12-3 or TRBV12-4 combines with J gene TRBJ1-2; no firm D call. CDR3 length equals 13 residues. Trimming removed 2 bases at V and 2 bases at J, with 6 bases between. The CDR3: CASSLQENYGYTF. The DNA for the CDR3 is TGTGCCAGCAGTTTACAGGAAAACTATGGCTACACCTTC.

DNA of the CDR3: TGCGCCAGCAGCTTGGCCGAGGAGACCCAGTACTTC. It is translated as CASSLAEETQYF. This sequence joins TRBV5-1 and TRBJ2-5; D call uncertain. Between the trimmed V and J ends, which lost 0 bases and 5 bases, there was a span of 5 bases. The CDR3 covers 12 residues. The germline gives CDR1 SGHRS, CDR2 YFSETQ.

The J gene is TRBJ2-1, the V gene TRBV19; the match to TRBD2 covers 9 bases. This CDR3 spans 14 amino acids. V lost 4 bases to trimming and J lost 8 bases; unmatched junction nucleotides: 6. CDR1 is LNHDA, CDR2 SQIVND, per germline (reference sequence). The CDR3 nucleotides read TGTGCCAGTAGTAATCGGACTAGCGTGCATGAGCAGTTCTTC. It specifies CASSNRTSVHEQFF.

This clone came up once. V is TRBV7-3 and J is TRBJ1-2, with D perhaps TRBD1 (6 bases). V was clipped by 5 bases and J by 2 bases, with 18 bases between them. This CDR3 has 16 residues. Germline CDR1 reads SGHTA; CDR2 reads FQGTGA. The CDR3 bases are TGTGCCAGCAGCCATTCCGGGAACAGGGTGAACTATGGCTACACCTTC. It yields the protein CASSHSGNRVNYGYTF.

This rearrangement joins TRBV5-6 to TRBJ1-2; TRBD1 might be the D (5 bases). The V gene lost 4 bases and the J gene lost 3 bases, with 16 bases spanning the gap. This CDR3 contains 15 residues. From germline, CDR1 is SGHDT and CDR2 YYEEEE. As DNA, the CDR3 is TGTGCCAGCAGCCCAAGCTCCAAAGGGGACTATGGCTACACCTTC. Its translation: CASSPSSKGDYGYTF.

V is TRBV27 and J is TRBJ2-3, with 10 nucleotides matching TRBD2. The J segment lost 1 base and the V segment lost 3 bases, leaving 7 bases of the junction unmatched. The CDR3 has 17 amino acids. CDR1 is MNHEY, CDR2 SMNVEV, per germline (reference sequence). CDR3 DNA: TGTGCCAGCAGTTTCTATCAAACTAGCGGGGGCACAGATACGCAGTATTTT. Its protein is CASSFYQTSGGTDTQYF.

This chain uses TRBV7-9 with TRBJ1-5; 9 nucleotides match TRBD1. The CDR3 contains 13 residues. Germline CDR1 SEHNR, CDR2 FQNEAQ (reference sequence). V was clipped by 6 bases and J by 4 bases; unmatched bases: 1. The CDR3: CASRQGANQPQHF. CDR3 coding DNA: TGTGCCAGCAGACAGGGGGCAAATCAGCCCCAGCATTTT.

This sequence joins TRBV2 and TRBJ2-7; 7 nucleotides agree with TRBD1. Germline V gives CDR1 SNHLY, CDR2 FYNNEI. The CDR3 covers 17 residues. V lost 8 bases and J lost 2; bases outside the gene matches: 18. CDR3 region: CASRFMNLADRAYEQYF. CDR3 sequence (DNA): TGTGCCAGCCGCTTTATGAACCTGGCAGACAGGGCCTACGAGCAGTACTTC.

The rearrangement joins TRBV5-5 to TRBJ2-7; possibly TRBD1 for D (6 bases). Trimming pared 3 bases from V and 4 bases from J, leaving 17 bases between. The CDR3 is made up of 15 amino acids. The germline V gene has CDR1 SGHKS and CDR2 YYEKEE (reference sequence). CDR3 DNA: TGTGCCAGCAGCTACCGACGGGACAAAGATTACGAGCAGTACTTC. Translation: CASSYRRDKDYEQYF.